Following are 21 T cell receptor beta chains from one sample sequenced in a study of CD8 T cells in Susac syndrome. Roughly 0.45 to 1 ug RNA was reverse transcribed with random hexamers. TCRdb fed the immunoSEQ multiplex PCR reads into MiXCR, producing one record per CDR3 protein. This sample carries a few hundred thousand distinct CDR3 sequences, around 96% of them seen once, and the ten largest clones take less than 0.095%. Sequenced material: CD4+ T cells from PBMCs. The source of these receptors is a human donor with multiple sclerosis.

A few counts support this clonotype. At one boundary the junction diverges from the germline segment, which might be a read error. The genes are TRBV12-3 or TRBV12-4 and TRBJ2-7; 10 bases are a match to TRBD2. This CDR3 has 14 amino acids. The chain's CDR3 is CASSVAGGSYEQYF. For the CDR3, the DNA is TGTGCCAGCAGTGTAGCGGGAGGTTCCTACGAGCAGTACTTC.

The V call is TRBV3-1, the J call TRBJ1-5; no definite D call. The ends were cut back, 1 base at V and 2 bases at J, with 12 bases in the middle. Per the germline V gene, CDR1 is LGHDT and CDR2 is YNNKEL (reference sequence). CDR3 length: 16 residues. The CDR3 region has the DNA TGTGCCAGCAGCCAAGGTGCCGCGATTGGCAATCAGCCCCAGCATTTT. Protein sequence: CASSQGAAIGNQPQHF.

The rearrangement uses TRBV3-1 and TRBJ2-1, with 12 bases aligning to TRBD2. The CDR3 is 15 amino acids. CDR1 and CDR2 from the germline V gene are LGHDT and YNNKEL (reference sequence). After removal of 4 bases from V and 5 bases from J, the junction contained 3 bases not matched to a gene. DNA of the CDR3: TGTGCCAGCAGCCCGAGACTAGCGGGGGACAATGAGCAGTTCTTC. It specifies CASSPRLAGDNEQFF.

This clonotype was picked up one time. The CDR3 protein is CASSREGEKLFF. The CDR3 region has the DNA TGTGCCAGCTCGCGGGAAGGGGAAAAACTGTTTTTT. V usage is TRBV25-1 and J usage is TRBJ1-4; D is undetermined. This CDR3 comprises 12 residues. Trimming stripped 8 bases from V and 8 bases from J, with 12 bases between. The germline V gene has CDR1 MGHDK and CDR2 SYGVNS.

The chain has TRBV11-2 and TRBJ2-3; no clear D. Germline V gene data show CDR1 as SGHAT and CDR2 as FQNNGV. CDR3 length: 16 residues. Deletions cut 4 bases from V and 1 base from J, with 15 bases between. The CDR3 loop reads CASSSRLGSGTDTQYF. The CDR3 region has the DNA TGTGCCAGCAGCTCTAGACTTGGCTCGGGCACAGATACGCAGTATTTT.

This chain joins TRBV11-2 and TRBJ2-1; 8 bases line up with TRBD2. Looked up from germline, CDR1 is SGHAT and CDR2 is FQNNGV. The J segment lost 16 bases and the V segment lost 1 base, leaving 3 bases of the junction unmatched. CDR3 length equals 11 residues. CDR3 protein: CASSLGAGEFF. CDR3 bases: TGTGCCAGCAGCTTAGGAGCGGGAGAATTCTTC.

J is TRBJ1-2 and V is TRBV5-1; D possibly corresponds to TRBD1 (6 bases). Trimming left V 3 bases short and J 0 bases short, with 21 bases between. Germline values: CDR1 SGHRS, CDR2 YFSETQ. There are 18 residues in the CDR3. The DNA of the CDR3 is TGCGCCAGCAGCTCCCCTTCGGGACACCAAAGGGCTAACTATGGCTACACCTTC. It codes for CASSSPSGHQRANYGYTF.

The V call is TRBV2, the J call TRBJ1-2; 8 bases fit TRBD1. The CDR3 is made up of 13 amino acids. Germline V lookup: CDR1 SNHLY, CDR2 FYNNEI. After removal of 6 bases from V and 7 bases from J, the junction contained 7 bases not matched to a gene. CDR3 protein: CASSPTGEGGYTF. The CDR3 region has the DNA TGTGCCAGCAGCCCGACAGGGGAGGGTGGCTACACCTTC.

The chain couples TRBV2 to TRBJ1-2; 9 nucleotides agree with TRBD1. Germline V lookup: CDR1 SNHLY, CDR2 FYNNEI. The trim removed 6 bases at V and 0 bases at J, leaving 2 bases unmatched. CDR3 length: 14 amino acids. This CDR3 is CASSRQGANYGYTF. The CDR3 DNA follows: TGTGCCAGCAGCCGACAGGGGGCTAACTATGGCTACACCTTC.

The chain combines TRBV15 with TRBJ2-3, with D unclear. There are 13 residues in the CDR3. Germline values: CDR1 LNHNV, CDR2 YYDKDF (reference sequence). Trimming cost V 1 base and J 3 bases, with 5 bases left between them. The CDR3 loop is CATSRGQTDTQYF. CDR3 DNA: TGTGCCACCAGCAGAGGTCAAACAGATACGCAGTATTTT.

The chain couples TRBV7-9 to TRBJ2-5; D remains unclear. This CDR3 is 14 amino acids long. Trimming took off 1 base at V and 3 bases at J, with 9 bases between the two ends. Looked up from germline, CDR1 is SEHNR and CDR2 is FQNEAQ (reference sequence). The CDR3: CASSLVGPKETQYF. Here the CDR3 DNA reads TGTGCCAGCAGCTTAGTAGGCCCAAAAGAGACCCAGTACTTC.

This sequence joins TRBV6-2 or TRBV6-3 and TRBJ1-5; D is possibly TRBD1 (6 bases). CDR1 and CDR2 from the germline V gene are MNHEY and SVGEGT. V was pared by 11 bases and J by 3 bases, with 11 bases between. The CDR3 spans 12 residues. In nucleotides, the CDR3 is TGTGCCGCAGGGGTCTTCAATCAGCCCCAGCATTTT. It codes for CAAGVFNQPQHF.

The chain couples TRBV29-1 to TRBJ2-2; TRBD1 might be the D (6 bases). Germline CDR1 reads SQVTM; CDR2 reads ANQGSEA. The V end lost 6 bases, the J end lost 8 bases, and 22 bases lay between the germline ends. This CDR3 comprises 15 residues. The CDR3 coding sequence is TGCAGCGTCGTGAGCCGACAGGCGGCGGGTGGGGAGCTGTTTTTT. As protein: CSVVSRQAAGGELFF.

The V call is TRBV25-1, the J call TRBJ1-4; D is unresolved. The length of the CDR3 is 15 residues. Trimming took 8 bases from V and 0 from J, leaving 13 bases between them. Germline V gene data show CDR1 as MGHDK and CDR2 as SYGVNS. Written as DNA, the CDR3 is TGTGCCAGCGGCAAGCTCGGAGCAACTAATGAAAAACTGTTTTTT. Encoded protein: CASGKLGATNEKLFF.

The gene calls are TRBV18 and TRBJ2-1; TRBD2 agrees at 15 bases. With 3 bases clipped from V and 6 bases from J, the junction kept 3 bases outside the gene matches. The CDR3 has 16 amino acids. Per the germline V gene, CDR1 is KGHSH and CDR2 is LQKENI. CDR3 nucleotides: TGTGCCAGCTCACCCCCGGGACTAGCGGGAGGCAATGAGCAGTTCTTC. Its protein product is CASSPPGLAGGNEQFF.

J is TRBJ2-3 and V is TRBV3-1; 9 bases match TRBD2. From germline, CDR1 is LGHDT and CDR2 YNNKEL (reference sequence). The junction had 4 bases not matched to a gene; V was cut back by 3 bases and J by 3 bases. The CDR3 totals 15 residues. The CDR3 loop reads CASSHNSGGTDTQYF. The CDR3 coding sequence is TGTGCCAGCAGCCACAATAGCGGGGGAACAGATACGCAGTATTTT.

The V and J genes are TRBV7-9 and TRBJ1-6, with D hard to call. V lost 1 base and J 8 bases, leaving 3 bases between the germline ends. This CDR3 is built from 12 residues. From germline, CDR1 is SEHNR and CDR2 FQNEAQ (reference sequence). This CDR3 is CASSLGDSPLHF. In DNA, the CDR3 is TGTGCCAGCAGCTTAGGGGATTCACCCCTCCACTTT.

The rearrangement uses TRBV27 and TRBJ2-2, with D possibly matching TRBD1 (6 bases). The CDR3 extends over 14 amino acids. The V gene lost 6 bases and the J gene lost 2 bases, with 10 bases spanning the gap. The germline V gene encodes CDR1 MNHEY and CDR2 SMNVEV (reference sequence). The CDR3 protein is CASRQTGNTGELFF. The CDR3 DNA follows: TGTGCCAGCAGACAGACAGGCAACACCGGGGAGCTGTTTTTT.

This clonotype was detected a few times. The chain has TRBV7-2 and TRBJ2-7, with TRBD1 matching over 8 bases. This CDR3 is 13 amino acids long. Germline V gene sequence: CDR1 SGHTA, CDR2 FQGNSA. J gave up 7 bases and V 5 bases, and 7 bases lay outside the gene matches. The CDR3 loop is CASSPSRGLEQYF. In DNA, the CDR3 is TGTGCCAGCAGCCCATCCAGGGGGCTTGAGCAGTACTTC.

The genes are TRBV27 and TRBJ2-4; D possibly uses TRBD1 or TRBD2 (5 bases each). V was clipped by 0 bases and J by 0 bases, with 9 bases between them. The CDR3 is 16 residues long. Germline V lookup: CDR1 MNHEY, CDR2 SMNVEV (reference sequence). DNA of the CDR3: TGTGCCAGCAGTTTATCTCGGGGCTTAGCCAAAAACATTCAGTACTTC. Protein: CASSLSRGLAKNIQYF.

The genes are TRBV5-1 and TRBJ2-7, with 7 bases identical to TRBD1. This CDR3 is 13 amino acids long. The V gene end was trimmed by 4 bases and the J gene end by 6 bases; junction bases not matched to a gene: 7. Germline V gene lookup returns CDR1 SGHRS and CDR2 YFSETQ. The CDR3 reads CASSRTGDSEQYF. DNA for the CDR3: TGCGCCAGCAGCCGTACAGGGGATTCCGAGCAGTACTTC.